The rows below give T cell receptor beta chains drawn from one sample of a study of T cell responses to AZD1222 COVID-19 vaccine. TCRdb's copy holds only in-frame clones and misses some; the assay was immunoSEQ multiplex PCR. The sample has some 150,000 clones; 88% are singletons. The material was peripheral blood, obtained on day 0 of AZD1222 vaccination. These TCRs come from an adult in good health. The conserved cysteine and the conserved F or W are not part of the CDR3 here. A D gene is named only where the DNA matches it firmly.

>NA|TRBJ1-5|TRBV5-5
ASSKPGQPQH
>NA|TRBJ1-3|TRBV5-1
ASSLDSGNTIY
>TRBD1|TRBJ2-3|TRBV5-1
ASSRGDRGQTDTQY
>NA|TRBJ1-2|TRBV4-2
ASSQVSTAGYT
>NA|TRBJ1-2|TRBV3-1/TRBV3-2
ASGGRYGYT
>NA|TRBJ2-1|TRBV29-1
SVAPGIGRYNEQF
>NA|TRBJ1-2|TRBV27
ASSSNSGGYT
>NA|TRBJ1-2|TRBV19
ASSINIGANYGYT
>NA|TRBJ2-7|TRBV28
ASSFGGPLSYEQY
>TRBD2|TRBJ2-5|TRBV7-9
ASSYSGGASETQY
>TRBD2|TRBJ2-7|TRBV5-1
ASSFSSGEYEQY
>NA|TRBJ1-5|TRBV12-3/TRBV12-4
ASRDPGNQPQH
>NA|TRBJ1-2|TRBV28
ASSLIQGMGGYT
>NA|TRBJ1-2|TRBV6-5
ASSREGTGNYGYT
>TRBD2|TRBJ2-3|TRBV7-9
ASSLYRGGTDTQY
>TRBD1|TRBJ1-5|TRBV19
ASRTGVGGNQPQH
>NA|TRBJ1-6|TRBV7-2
ASARNSPLH
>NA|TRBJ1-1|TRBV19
ASTRGGVNTEAF